A single sample is the source of the 6 T cell receptor beta chains below, sequenced in a study of blood T cell repertoires in COVID-19. TCRdb's copy holds only in-frame clones and misses some; the assay was immunoSEQ multiplex PCR. The repertoire holds under 200,000 clones, around four fifths seen once, with over 2% in the top ten. Sequenced: peripheral blood. Receptors were obtained from a woman at least 80 years old with acute or convalescent COVID-19.

The chain links TRBV10-3 to TRBJ2-1, with TRBD1 as a possible D gene (5 bases). The germline gives CDR1 ENHRY, CDR2 SYGVKD. The CDR3 totals 12 residues. The V end was cut by 5 bases, the J end by 5 bases, with 7 bases between. The CDR3 region is CAISPTDNEQFF. The CDR3 nucleotides are TGTGCCATCAGTCCGACAGACAATGAGCAGTTCTTC.

V usage is TRBV19 and J usage is TRBJ2-1; 8 bases map to TRBD2. CDR1 is LNHDA, CDR2 SQIVND, per germline (reference sequence). This CDR3 has 13 amino acids. V trimming: 5 bases; J trimming: 9 bases; junction bases outside the gene matches: 6. In DNA, the CDR3 is TGTGCCAGTAGTCCCGGACTAGCTTTTGAGCAGTTCTTC. It is translated as CASSPGLAFEQFF.

V gene TRBV6-6 combines with J gene TRBJ1-1; tentatively, D is TRBD1 (6 bases). Per the germline V gene, CDR1 is MNHNY and CDR2 is SVGAGI (reference sequence). The V end lost 5 bases, the J end lost 3 bases, and 10 bases lay between the germline ends. The CDR3 runs 13 residues. DNA for the CDR3: TGTGCCAGCAGTCAGGGGAGGGACACTGAAGCTTTCTTT. It specifies CASSQGRDTEAFF.

The chain combines TRBV5-4 with TRBJ1-4; D may be TRBD1 (5 bases). Germline assignment: CDR1 SGHNT and CDR2 YYREEE (reference sequence). V was pared by 3 bases and J by 7 bases, with 13 bases between. The CDR3 contains 14 residues. The CDR3 region is CASSSRVGGEKLFF. CDR3 in DNA: TGTGCCAGCAGCTCCAGGGTGGGGGGTGAAAAACTGTTTTTT.

V gene TRBV6-5 combines with J gene TRBJ2-1; weak D call: TRBD2 (6 bases). Germline V gene lookup returns CDR1 MNHEY and CDR2 SVGAGI. Trimming removed 6 bases at V and 7 bases at J, with 19 bases between. The CDR3 runs to 15 residues. The CDR3 loop is CASRPGQGGSNEQFF. CDR3 in DNA: TGTGCCAGCAGGCCAGGACAAGGAGGGTCAAATGAGCAGTTCTTC.

J is TRBJ2-1 and V is TRBV19, with TRBD1 as a possible D gene (5 bases). Germline V gene lookup returns CDR1 LNHDA and CDR2 SQIVND (reference sequence). V lost 1 base, J lost 6 bases, and 13 bases lay in between. The CDR3 is 15 residues long. This CDR3 reads CASSIVQGPSNEQFF. In DNA form, the CDR3 reads TGTGCCAGTAGTATAGTGCAGGGCCCCAGCAATGAGCAGTTCTTC.